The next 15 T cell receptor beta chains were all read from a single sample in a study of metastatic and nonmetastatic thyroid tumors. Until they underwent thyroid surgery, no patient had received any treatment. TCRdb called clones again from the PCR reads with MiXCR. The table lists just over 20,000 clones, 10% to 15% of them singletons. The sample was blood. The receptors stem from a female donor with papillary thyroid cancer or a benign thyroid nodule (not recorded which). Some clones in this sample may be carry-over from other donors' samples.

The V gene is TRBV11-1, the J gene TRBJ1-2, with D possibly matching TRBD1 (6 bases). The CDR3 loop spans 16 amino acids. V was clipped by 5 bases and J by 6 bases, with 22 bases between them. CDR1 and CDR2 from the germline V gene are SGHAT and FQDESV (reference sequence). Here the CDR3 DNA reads TGTGCCAGCAGCCTTACAGGGACAAGGTCGATCGATGGCTACACCTTC. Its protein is CASSLTGTRSIDGYTF. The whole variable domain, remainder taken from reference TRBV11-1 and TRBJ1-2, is EAEVAQSPRYKITEKSQAVAFWCDPISGHATLYWYRQILGQGPELLVQFQDESVVDDSQLPKDRFSAERLKGVDSTLKIQPAELGDSAMYLCASSLTGTRSIDGYTFGSGTRLTVV.

The CDR3 here is CDISLTQGNNEQFF. The CDR3 DNA sequence: TGTGACATCAGCTTAACACAGGGCAACAATGAGCAGTTCTTC. V is TRBV7-9 and J is TRBJ2-1, with D perhaps matching TRBD1 (6 bases). This CDR3 region has 14 residues. CDR1 and CDR2 (germline): SEHNR, FQNEAQ (reference sequence).

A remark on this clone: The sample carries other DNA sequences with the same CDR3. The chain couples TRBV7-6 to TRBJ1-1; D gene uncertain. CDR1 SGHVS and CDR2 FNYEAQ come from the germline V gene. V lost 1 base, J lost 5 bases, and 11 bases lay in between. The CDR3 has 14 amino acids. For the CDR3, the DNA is TGTGCCAGCAGCTTAGTGGGTGCTGGTACTGAAGCTTTCTTT. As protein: CASSLVGAGTEAFF.

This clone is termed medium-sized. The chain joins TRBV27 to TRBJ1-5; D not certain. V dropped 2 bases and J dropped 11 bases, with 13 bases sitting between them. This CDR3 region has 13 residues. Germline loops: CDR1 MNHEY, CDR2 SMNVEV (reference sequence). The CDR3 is CASSLTAAEAQHF. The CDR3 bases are TGTGCCAGCAGTTTAACGGCCGCTGAGGCCCAGCATTTT.

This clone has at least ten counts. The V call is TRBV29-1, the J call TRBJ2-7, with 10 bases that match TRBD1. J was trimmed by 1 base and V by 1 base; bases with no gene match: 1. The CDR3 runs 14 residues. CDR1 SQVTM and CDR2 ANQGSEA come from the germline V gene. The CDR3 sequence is CSVEAGQGSYEQYF. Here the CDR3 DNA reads TGCAGCGTTGAAGCGGGACAGGGGTCCTACGAGCAGTACTTC.

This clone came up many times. CDR3 sequence (DNA): TGTGCCAGCAGTGAAAACCTAAAAGAGACCCAGTACTTC. Translated: CASSENLKETQYF. The chain recombines TRBV27 with TRBJ2-5; D not certain. The germline V gene encodes CDR1 MNHEY and CDR2 SMNVEV (reference sequence). V lost 5 bases and J lost 3, with 10 bases in between. The CDR3 sequence is 13 residues long.

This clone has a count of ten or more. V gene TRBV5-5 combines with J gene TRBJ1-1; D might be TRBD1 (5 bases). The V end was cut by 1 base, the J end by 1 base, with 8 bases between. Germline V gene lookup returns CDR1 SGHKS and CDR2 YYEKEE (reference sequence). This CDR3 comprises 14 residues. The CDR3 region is CASSLWGGNTEAFF. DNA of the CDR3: TGTGCCAGCAGCTTGTGGGGGGGGAACACTGAAGCTTTCTTT.

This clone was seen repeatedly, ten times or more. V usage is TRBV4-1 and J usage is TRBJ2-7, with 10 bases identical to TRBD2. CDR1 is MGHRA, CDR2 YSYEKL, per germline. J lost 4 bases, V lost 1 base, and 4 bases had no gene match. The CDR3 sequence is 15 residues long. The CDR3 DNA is TGCGCCAGCAGCCAAGGGACTAGCGGACAATACGAGCAGTACTTC. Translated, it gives CASSQGTSGQYEQYF.

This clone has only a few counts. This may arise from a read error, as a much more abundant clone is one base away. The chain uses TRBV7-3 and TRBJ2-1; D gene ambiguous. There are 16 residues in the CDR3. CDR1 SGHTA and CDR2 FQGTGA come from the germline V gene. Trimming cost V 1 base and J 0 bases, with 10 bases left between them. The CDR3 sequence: CASSLNVGSSYNEQFF. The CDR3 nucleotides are TGTGCCAGCAGCTTAAACGTAGGTAGCTCCTACAATGAGCAGTTCTTC.

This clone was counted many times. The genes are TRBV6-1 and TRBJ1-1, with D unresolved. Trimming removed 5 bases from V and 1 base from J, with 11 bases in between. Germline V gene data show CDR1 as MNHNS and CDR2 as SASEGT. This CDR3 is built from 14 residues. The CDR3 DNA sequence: TGTGCCAGCAGTTTGGGTAACAGGAACACTGAAGCTTTCTTT. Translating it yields CASSLGNRNTEAFF.

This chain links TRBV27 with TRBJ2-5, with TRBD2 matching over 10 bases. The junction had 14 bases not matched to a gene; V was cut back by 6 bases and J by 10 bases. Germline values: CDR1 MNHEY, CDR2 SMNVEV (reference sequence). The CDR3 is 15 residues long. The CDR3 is CASSSTSGTGKNQYF. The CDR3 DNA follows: TGTGCCAGCAGCTCTACTAGCGGGACTGGCAAGAACCAGTACTTC.

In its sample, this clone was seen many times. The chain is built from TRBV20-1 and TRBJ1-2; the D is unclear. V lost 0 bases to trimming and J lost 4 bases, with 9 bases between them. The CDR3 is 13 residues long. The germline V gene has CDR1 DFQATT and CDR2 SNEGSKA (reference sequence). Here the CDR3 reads CSARDTPLYGYTF. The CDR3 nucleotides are TGCAGTGCTAGAGATACCCCCCTCTATGGCTACACCTTC.

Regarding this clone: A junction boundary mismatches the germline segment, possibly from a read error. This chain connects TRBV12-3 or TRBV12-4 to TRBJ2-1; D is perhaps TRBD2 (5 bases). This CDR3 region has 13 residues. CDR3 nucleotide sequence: TGTGCCAGCAGTTTAGTGGGAACCGGGGAGCTGTTCTTC. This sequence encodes CASSLVGTGELFF.

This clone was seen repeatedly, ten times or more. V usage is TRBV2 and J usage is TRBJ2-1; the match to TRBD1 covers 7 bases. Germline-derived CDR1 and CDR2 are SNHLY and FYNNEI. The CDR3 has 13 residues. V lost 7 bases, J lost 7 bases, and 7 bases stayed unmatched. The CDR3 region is CASKTGKGNEQFF. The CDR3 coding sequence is TGTGCCAGCAAGACAGGGAAGGGGAATGAGCAGTTCTTC.

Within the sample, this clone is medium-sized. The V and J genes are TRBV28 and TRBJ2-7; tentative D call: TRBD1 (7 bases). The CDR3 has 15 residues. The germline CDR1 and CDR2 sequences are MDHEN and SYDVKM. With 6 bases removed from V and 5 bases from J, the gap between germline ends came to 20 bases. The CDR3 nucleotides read TGTGCCAGCAGCCCTCCCCCAGGGGGGCGCGACGAGCAGTACTTC. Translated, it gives CASSPPPGGRDEQYF. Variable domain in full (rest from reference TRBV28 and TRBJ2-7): DVKVTQSSRYLVKRTGEKVFLECVQDMDHENMFWYRQDPGLGLRLIYFSYDVKMKEKGDIPEGYSVSREKKERFSLILESASTNQTSMYLCASSPPPGGRDEQYFGPGTRLTVT.